One sample yielded the 17 T cell receptor beta chains listed below, sequenced in a study of blood T cell repertoires in COVID-19. The assay was immunoSEQ multiplex PCR, and TCRdb's table has in-frame clones only and misses some. This table has some 90,000 clones, approximately 84% appearing once. The sequenced sample was peripheral blood. The source of these receptors is a man aged 55 to 70 with acute or convalescent COVID-19.

The chain links TRBV28 to TRBJ1-6, with D perhaps TRBD1 (5 bases). V was clipped by 1 base and J by 13 bases, with 8 bases between them. From germline, CDR1 is MDHEN and CDR2 SYDVKM. The CDR3 covers 12 residues. In DNA form, the CDR3 reads TGTGCCAGCAGTTTATCAGGGTCGCCCCTCCACTTT. Protein: CASSLSGSPLHF.

The chain is built from TRBV21-1 and TRBJ2-3; the D segment call TRBD2 is taken from the table without a DNA check. TRBV21-1 is shown as a pseudogene. This CDR3 has 19 residues. CDR3 sequence reads: CASSKGEGTSGPETDTQYF. Written as DNA, the CDR3 is TGTGCCAGCAGCAAAGGGGAGGGGACTAGCGGTCCCGAGACAGATACGCAGTATTTT.

The chain links TRBV25-1 to TRBJ2-5; TRBD1 agrees at 11 bases. The germline V gene has CDR1 MGHDK and CDR2 SYGVNS. Trimming removed 4 bases from V and 10 bases from J; junction bases left unmatched: 11. This CDR3 is built from 15 residues. The CDR3 bases are TGTGCCAGCAGTGGATCCGGGACAGGGGGGTGGGACCAGTACTTC. Amino acids: CASSGSGTGGWDQYF.

The V and J genes are TRBV19 and TRBJ2-4; TRBD1 matches 11 bases. Trimming removed 8 bases from V and 4 bases from J; junction bases left unmatched: 1. Germline values: CDR1 LNHDA, CDR2 SQIVND (reference sequence). The CDR3 runs to 13 residues. CDR3 sequence: CASGQGAKNIQYF. CDR3 bases: TGTGCCAGTGGACAGGGGGCGAAAAACATTCAGTACTTC.

The chain combines TRBV2 with TRBJ2-4; TRBD2 aligns across 7 bases. The J segment lost 1 base and the V segment lost 3 bases, leaving 12 bases of the junction unmatched. Germline V gives CDR1 SNHLY, CDR2 FYNNEI. The CDR3 runs to 18 residues. CDR3 nucleotides: TGTGCCAGCAGTGACGATTTGTGGGGGGGAATGGCCAAAAACATTCAGTACTTC. It codes for CASSDDLWGGMAKNIQYF.

The chain combines TRBV19 with TRBJ1-1; 12 bases line up with TRBD1. The ends lost 5 bases at V and 7 bases at J; junction bases unmatched: 11. Germline V lookup: CDR1 LNHDA, CDR2 SQIVND (reference sequence). The CDR3 contains 16 residues. CDR3 coding DNA: TGTGCCAGTAGTCGTCTACCGGGACAGGGGGCTTTTGAAGCTTTCTTT. This codes for CASSRLPGQGAFEAFF.

The chain carries TRBV7-2 and TRBJ2-2; 8 bases are a match to TRBD1. Germline V gene sequence: CDR1 SGHTA, CDR2 FQGNSA. The CDR3 sequence is 15 residues long. Trimming removed 3 bases from V and 8 bases from J; junction bases left unmatched: 8. CDR3 protein: CASSFLQGALGELFF. DNA for the CDR3: TGTGCCAGCAGCTTTCTCCAGGGGGCCTTAGGGGAGCTGTTTTTT. Based on the CDR3 plus reference TRBV7-2 and TRBJ2-2, the full variable domain is GAGVSQSPSNKVTEKGKDVELRCDPISGHTALYWYRQSLGQGLEFLIYFQGNSAPDKSGLPSDRFSAERTGGSVSTLTIQRTQQEDSAVYLCASSFLQGALGELFFGEGSRLTVL.

The V and J genes are TRBV7-9 and TRBJ1-1; the match to TRBD1 covers 12 bases. The germline gives CDR1 SEHNR, CDR2 FQNEAQ (reference sequence). The length of the CDR3 is 15 residues. J gave up 8 bases and V 5 bases, and 9 bases lay outside the gene matches. CDR3 sequence (DNA): TGTGCCAGCAGCCCGGGACAGGGGGCCGCACTGGAAGCTTTCTTT. Its protein is CASSPGQGAALEAFF.

The chain uses TRBV2 and TRBJ2-3; 10 nucleotides line up with TRBD2. Germline V CDR1 and CDR2: SNHLY, FYNNEI. The V and J ends lost 10 bases and 4 bases, in that order; junction bases with no gene match: 8. The CDR3 runs to 14 residues. This CDR3 reads CATPASGSADTQYF. As DNA, the CDR3 is TGTGCCACCCCGGCTAGCGGGAGCGCAGATACGCAGTATTTT. The whole variable domain, remainder taken from reference TRBV2 and TRBJ2-3, is EPEVTQTPSHQVTQMGQEVILRCVPISNHLYFYWYRQILGQKVEFLVSFYNNEISEKSEIFDDQFSVERPDGSNFTLKIRSTKLEDSAMYFCATPASGSADTQYFGPGTRLTVL.

The chain is built from TRBV5-4 and TRBJ2-1, with 8 positions matching TRBD1. CDR1 SGHNT and CDR2 YYREEE come from the germline V gene (reference sequence). This CDR3 has 15 residues. Trimming removed 0 bases from V and 6 bases from J; junction bases left unmatched: 5. CDR3 sequence (DNA): TGTGCCAGCAGCTTGGGGGGACAGGATAGCAATGAGCAGTTCTTC. It yields the protein CASSLGGQDSNEQFF.

The chain uses TRBV6-2 or TRBV6-3 and TRBJ1-2; D call uncertain. Trimming cost V 2 bases and J 0 bases, with 10 bases left between them. Germline-derived CDR1 and CDR2 are MNHEY and SVGEGT. The CDR3 contains 15 residues. CDR3 coding DNA: TGTGCCAGCAGTTACCTTCCGGGATCTAACTATGGCTACACCTTC. Its translation: CASSYLPGSNYGYTF.

This sequence joins TRBV19 and TRBJ1-5; no definite D call. The CDR3 has 12 amino acids. Looked up from germline, CDR1 is LNHDA and CDR2 is SQIVND (reference sequence). The ends were cut back, 7 bases at V and 4 bases at J, with 8 bases in the middle. The CDR3 region is CASTIHNQPQHF. The DNA of the CDR3 is TGTGCCAGTACAATACATAATCAGCCCCAGCATTTT.

The table lists this clone with a count of one. This sequence joins TRBV7-9 and TRBJ2-3, with 9 bases aligning to TRBD1. The CDR3 has 17 amino acids. In germline, CDR1 is SEHNR, CDR2 FQNEAQ (reference sequence). The J segment lost 4 bases and the V segment lost 5 bases, leaving 13 bases of the junction unmatched. The DNA of the CDR3 is TGTGCCAGCAGCCAGAGGCGGGGGACAGGGTCTTCAGATACGCAGTATTTT. This codes for CASSQRRGTGSSDTQYF.

This sequence joins TRBV18 and TRBJ1-2; tentatively, D is TRBD1 (5 bases). This CDR3 is 16 amino acids long. Germline CDR1 is KGHSH and CDR2 is LQKENI. The germline V and J ends were trimmed by 2 bases and 4 bases, with 17 bases remaining between them. The CDR3 coding sequence is TGTGCCAGCTCACCATTACGTGGAGGGGATGGCTATGGCTACACCTTC. Translation gives CASSPLRGGDGYGYTF.

The rearrangement joins TRBV18 to TRBJ2-3, with 13 nucleotides matching TRBD2. The CDR3 loop spans 17 amino acids. Trimming removed 2 bases from V and 6 bases from J; junction bases left unmatched: 8. Germline values: CDR1 KGHSH, CDR2 LQKENI. CDR3 nucleotides: TGTGCCAGCTCACCAGGACTAGCGGGAGTGGGGCTGGATACGCAGTATTTT. Its translation is CASSPGLAGVGLDTQYF.

The J gene is TRBJ2-7, the V gene TRBV28; tentatively, D is TRBD2 (5 bases). V was cut by 6 bases and J by 4 bases, with 10 bases left in between. Per the germline V gene, CDR1 is MDHEN and CDR2 is SYDVKM. The length of the CDR3 is 12 residues. This CDR3 is CASSPDWYEQYF. CDR3 in DNA: TGTGCCAGCAGCCCGGACTGGTACGAGCAGTACTTC.

The chain links TRBV9 to TRBJ2-1; 8 bases map to TRBD2. Germline V gene lookup returns CDR1 SGDLS and CDR2 YYNGEE. V lost 0 bases and J lost 6; bases outside the gene matches: 14. The CDR3 totals 18 residues. The CDR3 loop is CASSVGLAIDPYFNEQFF. The CDR3 DNA sequence: TGTGCCAGCAGCGTAGGACTAGCGATTGATCCCTACTTCAATGAGCAGTTCTTC.